This passage covers 3 T cell receptor beta chains from one sample sequenced in a study of cytomegalovirus exposure and HLA in healthy donors. Primers included in the PCR were 60 Vbeta and 13 Jbeta primers. Sequenced by immunoSEQ multiplex PCR; TCRdb stores in-frame clones only, minus some. The sample lists tens of thousands of clones; around 70% were seen once. The sample consisted of PBMCs. The source of these receptors is a woman in her fifties or sixties in good health and CMV-seropositive.

Regarding this clone: One end of the junction fails to match germline, which may point to a read error. The chain couples TRBV7-9 to TRBJ2-2, with 10 bases that match TRBD1. Per germline, CDR1 SEHNR and CDR2 FQNEAQ (reference sequence). This CDR3 is built from 18 residues. CDR3: CSSSALRDRGTNTGELFF. The CDR3 DNA sequence: TGTTCCAGCAGCGCCCTCCGGGACAGGGGAACGAACACCGGGGAGCTGTTTTTT.

The chain couples TRBV9 to TRBJ1-1; D not resolved. The CDR3 covers 15 residues. Trimming shortened V by 4 bases and J by 4 bases, and 17 bases separated the two germline ends. Germline CDR1 and CDR2: SGDLS and YYNGEE. The CDR3 DNA sequence: TGTGCCAGCAGCCCTGATCCTGGCGGGAGCACTGAAGCTTTCTTT. Residues: CASSPDPGGSTEAFF.

The chain recombines TRBV2 with TRBJ2-2; D unresolved. Trimming took 4 bases from V and 4 from J, leaving 7 bases between them. The V gene's germline CDR1 is SNHLY and CDR2 FYNNEI. The CDR3 extends over 13 amino acids. The CDR3 loop is CASSGASTGELFF. The CDR3 DNA sequence: TGTGCCAGCAGTGGGGCCTCCACCGGGGAGCTGTTTTTT. The entire variable domain, with the rest obtained from reference TRBV2 and TRBJ2-2, is as follows: EPEVTQTPSHQVTQMGQEVILRCVPISNHLYFYWYRQILGQKVEFLVSFYNNEISEKSEIFDDQFSVERPDGSNFTLKIRSTKLEDSAMYFCASSGASTGELFFGEGSRLTVL.